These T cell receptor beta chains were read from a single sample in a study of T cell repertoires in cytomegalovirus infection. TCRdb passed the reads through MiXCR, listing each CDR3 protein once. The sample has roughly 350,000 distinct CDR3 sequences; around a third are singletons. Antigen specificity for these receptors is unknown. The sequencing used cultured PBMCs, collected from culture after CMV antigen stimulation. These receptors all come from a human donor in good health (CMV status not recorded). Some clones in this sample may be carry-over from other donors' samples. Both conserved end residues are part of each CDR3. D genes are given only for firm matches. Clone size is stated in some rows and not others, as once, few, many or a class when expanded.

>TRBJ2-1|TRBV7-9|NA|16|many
TGTGCCAGCAGCTTATTCACCCGCGCCTCATACAATGAGCAGTTCTTC
CASSLFTRASYNEQFF
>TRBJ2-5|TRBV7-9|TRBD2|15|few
TGTGCCAGCAGACGAAGGTCTAGCGGTAAAGAGACCCAGTACTTC
CASRRRSSGKETQYF
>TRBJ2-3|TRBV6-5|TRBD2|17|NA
TGTGCCAGCAGTAACCTGGGACTAGCGGGTTCGACAGATACGCAGTATTTT
CASSNLGLAGSTDTQYF
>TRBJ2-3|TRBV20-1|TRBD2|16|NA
TGCAGTGCTAGTTTGGCTAGCGGGGCACGGGCAGATACGCAGTATTTT
CSASLASGARADTQYF
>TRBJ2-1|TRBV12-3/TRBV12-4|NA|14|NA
TGTGCCAGCAGTTTGGGTTTGGGGGCAGGTGAGCAGTTCTTC
CASSLGLGAGEQFF
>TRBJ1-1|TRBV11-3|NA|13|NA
TGTGCCAGCAGCTGGAGGGCATACACTGAAGCTTTCTTT
CASSWRAYTEAFF
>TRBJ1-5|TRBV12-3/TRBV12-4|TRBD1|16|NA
TGTGCCAGCAGTTTACCTGGGACAGGGGTGAATCAGCCCCAGCATTTT
CASSLPGTGVNQPQHF
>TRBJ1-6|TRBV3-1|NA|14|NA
TGTGCCAGCAGCCGCCCCGAGGGTAATTCACCCCTCCACTTT
CASSRPEGNSPLHF
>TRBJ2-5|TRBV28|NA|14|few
TGTGCCAGCAGTCGGGGCGGACAACAAGAGACCCAGTACTTC
CASSRGGQQETQYF
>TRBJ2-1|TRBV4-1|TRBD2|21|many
TGCGCCAGCAGCCAAGCCCCGGGACTAGCGACCTTTTGGGCGGGGTACAATGAGCAGTTCTTC
CASSQAPGLATFWAGYNEQFF
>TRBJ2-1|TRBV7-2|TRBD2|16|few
TGTGCCAGCAGCTTAATCAGCGGGAGCTCCTACAATGAGCAGTTCTTC
CASSLISGSSYNEQFF
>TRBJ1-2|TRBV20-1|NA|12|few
TGCAGTGCACCCACAGGCAACTATGGCTACACCTTC
CSAPTGNYGYTF
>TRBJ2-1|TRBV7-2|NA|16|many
TGTGCCAGCAGCTTACAACCGGCCAGCTCCTACAATGAGCAGTTCTTC
CASSLQPASSYNEQFF
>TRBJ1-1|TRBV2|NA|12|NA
TGTGCCAGCAGTGAAGGGTACACTGAAGCTTTCTTT
CASSEGYTEAFF
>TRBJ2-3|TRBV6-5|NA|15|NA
TGTGCCAGCAGATCATACACAAGACCAGCAGATACGCAGTATTTT
CASRSYTRPADTQYF
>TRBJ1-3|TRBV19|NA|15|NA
TGTGCCAGTAGCCTTCAGAGGCTCAGAGGAAACACCATATATTTT
CASSLQRLRGNTIYF